This T cell receptor beta chain comes out of a study of PD-1 blockade in classical Hodgkin lymphoma. The study's findings and limits: When set against healthy donors, newly diagnosed patients were reported to show lower baseline TCR diversity. What drove the repertoire differences, possibly disease activity or prior therapy, has not been defined. Unlike CD8+ TCR diversity, which did not rise significantly by C4D1, CD4+ TCR diversity did.

Only in-frame clones appear in the TCRdb table, and some are missing; sequencing was by immunoSEQ multiplex PCR. The data hold roughly 100,000 clones, with 85% to 95% observed a single time. As for this clone: Its antigen is unidentified.

Germline loops: CDR1 MNHEY, CDR2 SMNVEV (reference sequence). V gave up 3 bases and J gave up 2 bases, with 11 bases separating them. The CDR3 is made up of 15 amino acids. Time point reported: cycle 4 day 1 (C4D1), after less than 7 weeks of nivolumab. Relapse was seen in all patients after autologous stem cell transplantation, and brentuximab vedotin exposure was variable. The input for sequencing was peripheral blood mononuclear cells (PBMCs), taken before the fourth cycle of nivolumab. This chain joins TRBV27 and TRBJ1-5; D may be TRBD1 (5 bases). The origin of this receptor is a human donor with classical Hodgkin lymphoma. CDR3 sequence reads: CASSLMQGGNQPQHF. The CDR3 nucleotides read TGTGCCAGCAGTTTGATGCAGGGTGGCAATCAGCCCCAGCATTTT.